This T cell receptor beta chain is from a study of long-term antiretroviral therapy in people with HIV. Whole-study results and caveats: HIV repertoires spanned narrower CDR3 length ranges than controls.

This clone showed up just a few times. Its matching antigen is unknown. Treated in the United States were all of the participants with HIV. Per germline, CDR1 MNHNS and CDR2 SASEGT. This CDR3 is built from 12 residues. V lost 10 bases and J lost 6; bases outside the gene matches: 4. It was version v3.0 of the immunoSEQ assay that was run at survey level. The method was immunoSEQ multiplex PCR; TCRdb's version includes in-frame clones alone and lacks a portion of them. Of 20,000 or so clones detected, roughly 87% appear once; the ten largest clones hold under 5%. This TCR was sampled from a man younger than 35 with HIV. The chain links TRBV6-1 to TRBJ1-4; TRBD1 agrees at 8 bases. Source: unsorted PBMCs, taken 2.1 years after starting antiretroviral therapy. CDR3 loop: CAIQGADEKLFF. CDR3 coding DNA: TGTGCCATCCAGGGGGCCGATGAAAAACTGTTTTTT.